The 16 T cell receptor beta chains given below trace back to one sample, sequenced in a study of Ad26.COV2.S vaccination and SARS-CoV-2 variants. The data were produced by immunoSEQ multiplex PCR, yet TCRdb's version contains in-frame clones alone and is incomplete. The repertoire holds a few hundred thousand clones, 70% to 90% seen once, with less than 4% in the top ten. The treatment: 19 received Ad26.COV2.S at low or high dose, single or two shots; 5 received placebo; per-sample allocation not given. Day 63 after the first injection of vaccine or placebo was the sampling time. The input for sequencing was peripheral blood, taken in a trial of Ad26.COV2.S vaccine versus placebo. These receptors came from a person between 18 and 59 years old who received the Ad26.COV2.S COVID-19 vaccine or a placebo.

The gene calls are TRBV7-7 and TRBJ2-1; 8 nucleotides line up with TRBD2. The V and J ends lost 1 base and 6 bases, in that order; junction bases with no gene match: 11. This CDR3 has 17 residues. CDR1 SSHAT and CDR2 FNYEAQ come from the germline V gene (reference sequence). The CDR3 nucleotides are TGTGCCAGCAGCTTAGAGGTGTGGGCGGGGGGAATCAATGAGCAGTTCTTC. Translating gives CASSLEVWAGGINEQFF.

The chain recombines TRBV27 with TRBJ2-3; 10 nucleotides align to TRBD1. From germline, CDR1 is MNHEY and CDR2 SMNVEV (reference sequence). V was clipped by 8 bases and J by 4 bases; unmatched bases: 12. CDR3 length: 16 residues. The CDR3 nucleotides read TGTGCCAGCTTGTTTCTCCGGGACAGGGGAGCAGATACGCAGTATTTT. This sequence encodes CASLFLRDRGADTQYF.

This chain connects TRBV14 to TRBJ2-7; D is unclear. Trimming left V 0 bases short and J 3 bases short, with 6 bases between. This CDR3 is built from 13 residues. Germline V CDR1 and CDR2: SGHDN, FVKESK. CDR3 nucleotide sequence: TGTGCCAGCAGCCAAGAGGTGGTCTACGAGCAGTACTTC. This encodes CASSQEVVYEQYF.

The chain links TRBV12-2 to TRBJ2-3; the table's D call, TRBD2, has no DNA check behind it. TRBV12-2 is annotated as a pseudogene. This CDR3 is built from 17 residues. The CDR3 region is CASRLDPASIRTDTQYF. The CDR3 nucleotides read TGTGCAAGTCGCTTAGACCCAGCTAGCATACGCACAGATACGCAGTATTTT.

The CDR3 sequence is CATSRDKVSNQPQHF. In DNA form, the CDR3 reads TGTGCCACCAGCAGAGATAAAGTCTCCAATCAGCCCCAGCATTTT. The chain is built from TRBV15 and TRBJ1-5; D gene uncertain. The ends were cut back, 0 bases at V and 3 bases at J, with 9 bases in the middle. The CDR3 consists of 15 residues. Germline V gene sequence: CDR1 LNHNV, CDR2 YYDKDF (reference sequence).

The chain joins TRBV6-5 to TRBJ2-7; a weak D match, TRBD1 (6 bases). The germline V gene encodes CDR1 MNHEY and CDR2 SVGAGI. V dropped 2 bases and J dropped 4 bases, with 9 bases sitting between them. The CDR3 is 13 residues long. CDR3 bases: TGTGCCAGCAGTTACAGGGGGTATTACGAGCAGTACTTC. It codes for CASSYRGYYEQYF.

The chain recombines TRBV5-5 with TRBJ2-7; 10 bases align to TRBD1. After removal of 4 bases from V and 3 bases from J, the junction contained 4 bases not matched to a gene. This CDR3 region has 14 residues. Germline V gene lookup returns CDR1 SGHKS and CDR2 YYEKEE (reference sequence). CDR3 protein: CASSPWTGGYEQYF. The CDR3 bases are TGTGCCAGCAGCCCATGGACAGGGGGCTACGAGCAGTACTTC.

The chain is built from TRBV5-4 and TRBJ2-1; TRBD2 matches at 9 bases. The CDR3 has 19 residues. V shed 2 bases and J 0 bases; nucleotides not matched to a gene: 12. Germline V gene lookup returns CDR1 SGHNT and CDR2 YYREEE (reference sequence). The DNA for the CDR3 is TGTGCCAGCAGCTTTCCGTCGCGGGGGGGCCCGACCTCCTACAATGAGCAGTTCTTC. Protein: CASSFPSRGGPTSYNEQFF.

The V call is TRBV13, the J call TRBJ2-3; D remains ambiguous. This CDR3 is built from 15 residues. The V end was cut by 2 bases, the J end by 5 bases, with 14 bases between. The germline V gene encodes CDR1 PRHDT and CDR2 FYEKMQ (reference sequence). CDR3 in DNA: TGTGCCAGCAGCTTAAGTCTGGGGTGGGGAGATACGCAGTATTTT. Protein product: CASSLSLGWGDTQYF.

The chain links TRBV11-2 to TRBJ2-7; D is possibly TRBD2 (5 bases). The V gene lost 6 bases and the J gene lost 0 bases, with 21 bases spanning the gap. Germline V gives CDR1 SGHAT, CDR2 FQNNGV. The CDR3 has 17 amino acids. CDR3 in amino acids: CASRDLRRAGSSYEQYF. In DNA, the CDR3 is TGTGCCAGCAGGGATCTACGGCGGGCCGGTAGCTCCTACGAGCAGTACTTC. Drawing the rest from reference TRBV11-2 and TRBJ2-7, the complete variable domain is EAGVAQSPRYKIIEKRQSVAFWCNPISGHATLYWYQQILGQGPKLLIQFQNNGVVDDSQLPKDRFSAERLKGVDSTLKIQPAKLEDSAVYLCASRDLRRAGSSYEQYFGPGTRLTVT.

The V call is TRBV4-3, the J call TRBJ2-4; 8 positions match TRBD2. The CDR3 has 15 amino acids. V was pared by 4 bases and J by 6 bases, with 8 bases of the junction left unmatched. CDR1 is LGHNA, CDR2 YSLEER, per germline. The CDR3 region is CASSPRAGEGNIQYF. DNA of the CDR3: TGCGCCAGCAGCCCTCGAGCGGGGGAGGGAAACATTCAGTACTTC.

This clone has only one observation. The chain is built from TRBV7-6 and TRBJ2-7; 9 bases are a match to TRBD1. The V gene end was trimmed by 5 bases and the J gene end by 3 bases; junction bases not matched to a gene: 8. This CDR3 is 15 amino acids long. Germline V gives CDR1 SGHVS, CDR2 FNYEAQ. The CDR3 coding sequence is TGTGCCAGCAGCCCTACAGGGGGCGCTTTCTACGAGCAGTACTTC. Amino acids: CASSPTGGAFYEQYF.

The rearrangement uses TRBV5-5 and TRBJ1-2; D perhaps matches TRBD1 (6 bases). Trimming removed 4 bases from V and 1 base from J, with 14 bases in between. Germline CDR1 and CDR2: SGHKS and YYEKEE (reference sequence). The CDR3 totals 15 residues. This CDR3 reads CASSPSDRSNYGYTF. CDR3 DNA: TGTGCCAGCAGCCCAAGTGACAGGAGTAACTATGGCTACACCTTC.

V is TRBV12-5 and J is TRBJ2-3; D remains unclear. Trimming pared 1 base from V and 5 bases from J, leaving 7 bases between. There are 13 residues in the CDR3. Germline CDR1 reads LGHNT; CDR2 reads FRNRAP. The CDR3, as DNA: TGTGCTAGTGGTTTGGGTCCAAGAGATACGCAGTATTTT. Protein: CASGLGPRDTQYF. Complete variable domain (other parts from reference TRBV12-5 and TRBJ2-3): DARVTQTPRHKVTEMGQEVTMRCQPILGHNTVFWYRQTMMQGLELLAYFRNRAPLDDSGMPKDRFSAEMPDATLATLKIQPSEPRDSAVYFCASGLGPRDTQYFGPGTRLTVL.

The chain couples TRBV28 to TRBJ1-1; D is undetermined. The CDR3 is 12 amino acids. Germline V lookup: CDR1 MDHEN, CDR2 SYDVKM. V was cut by 4 bases and J by 12 bases, with 15 bases left in between. In DNA form, the CDR3 reads TGTGCCAGCAGTTCGCGGGCGTTCATAACTTTCTTT. It yields the protein CASSSRAFITFF.

The chain employs TRBV6-5 and TRBJ2-5, with D maybe TRBD2 (6 bases). Germline CDR1 MNHEY, CDR2 SVGAGI. V lost 7 bases to trimming and J lost 2 bases, with 11 bases between them. This CDR3 is built from 13 residues. The CDR3 reads CASIRGRQETQYF. The CDR3 nucleotides are TGTGCCAGCATCCGGGGGAGACAAGAGACCCAGTACTTC.